This T cell receptor (beta chain) came from a study of cytomegalovirus exposure and HLA in healthy donors. This clone was counted a single time. V was clipped by 3 bases and J by 1 base; unmatched bases: 5. This CDR3 has 15 amino acids. The germline gives CDR1 SNHLY, CDR2 FYNNEI. PCR primers comprised 60 Vbeta and 13 Jbeta primers. The assay was immunoSEQ multiplex PCR, and TCRdb's table has in-frame clones only and misses some. The data contain over 100,000 clones, approximately 71% of them singletons. V and J are TRBV2 and TRBJ2-7; 8 bases align to TRBD1. Material for sequencing was PBMCs. The sequence was obtained from a woman between 65 and 79 years old in good health and CMV-seropositive. Here the CDR3 DNA reads TGTGCCAGCAGTGATGGACAGGGCTTTTCCTACGAGCAGTACTTC. As protein: CASSDGQGFSYEQYF.